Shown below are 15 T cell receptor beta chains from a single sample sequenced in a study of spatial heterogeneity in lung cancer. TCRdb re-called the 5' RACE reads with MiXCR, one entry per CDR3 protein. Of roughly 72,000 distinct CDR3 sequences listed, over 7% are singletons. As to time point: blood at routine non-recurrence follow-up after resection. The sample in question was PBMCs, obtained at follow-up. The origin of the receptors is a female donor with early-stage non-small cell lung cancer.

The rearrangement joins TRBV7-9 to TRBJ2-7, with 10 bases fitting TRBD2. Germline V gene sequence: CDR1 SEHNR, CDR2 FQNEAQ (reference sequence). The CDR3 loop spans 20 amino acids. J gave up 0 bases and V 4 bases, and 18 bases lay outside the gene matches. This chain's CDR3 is CASSSETGTGRTSGSYEQYF. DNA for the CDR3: TGTGCCAGCAGCTCCGAAACCGGGACAGGACGGACTAGCGGCTCCTACGAGCAGTACTTC.

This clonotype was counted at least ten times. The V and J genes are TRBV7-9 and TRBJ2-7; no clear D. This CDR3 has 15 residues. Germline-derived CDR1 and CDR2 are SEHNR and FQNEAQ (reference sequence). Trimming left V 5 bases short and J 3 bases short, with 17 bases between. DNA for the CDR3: TGTGCCAGCAGCCGAGACTCATATCGGATCTACGAGCAGTACTTC. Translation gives CASSRDSYRIYEQYF.

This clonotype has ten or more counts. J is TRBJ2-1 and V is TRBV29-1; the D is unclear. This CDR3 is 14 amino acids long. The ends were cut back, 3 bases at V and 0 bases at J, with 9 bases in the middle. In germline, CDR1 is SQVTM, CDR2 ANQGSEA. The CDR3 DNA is TGCAGCGTTGAGAGCCAGGACTCCTACAATGAGCAGTTCTTC. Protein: CSVESQDSYNEQFF.

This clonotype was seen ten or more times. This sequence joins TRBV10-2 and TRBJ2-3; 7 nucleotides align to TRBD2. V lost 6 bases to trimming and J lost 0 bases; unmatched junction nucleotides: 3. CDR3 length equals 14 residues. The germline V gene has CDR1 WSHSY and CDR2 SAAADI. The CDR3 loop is CASRPSGSTDTQYF. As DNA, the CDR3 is TGCGCCAGCAGGCCTAGCGGCAGCACAGATACGCAGTATTTT.

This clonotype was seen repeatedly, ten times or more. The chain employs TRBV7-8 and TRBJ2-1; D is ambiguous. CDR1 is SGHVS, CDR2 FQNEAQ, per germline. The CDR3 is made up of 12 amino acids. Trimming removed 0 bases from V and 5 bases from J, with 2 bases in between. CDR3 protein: CASSLAHNEQFF. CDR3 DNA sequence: TGTGCCAGCAGCTTAGCTCACAATGAGCAGTTCTTC.

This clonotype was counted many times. CDR3 sequence: CASSIAGETQYF. CDR3 coding DNA: TGTGCCAGTAGTATAGCGGGGGAGACCCAGTACTTC. V is TRBV19 and J is TRBJ2-5; D possibly corresponds to TRBD2 (5 bases). The CDR3 is 12 amino acids. CDR1 and CDR2 (germline): LNHDA, SQIVND (reference sequence). Trimming shortened V by 1 base and J by 5 bases, and 5 bases separated the two germline ends. The whole variable domain, remainder taken from reference TRBV19 and TRBJ2-5, is DGGITQSPKYLFRKEGQNVTLSCEQNLNHDAMYWYRQDPGQGLRLIYYSQIVNDFQKGDIAEGYSVSREKKESFPLTVTSAQKNPTAFYLCASSIAGETQYFGPGTRLLVL.

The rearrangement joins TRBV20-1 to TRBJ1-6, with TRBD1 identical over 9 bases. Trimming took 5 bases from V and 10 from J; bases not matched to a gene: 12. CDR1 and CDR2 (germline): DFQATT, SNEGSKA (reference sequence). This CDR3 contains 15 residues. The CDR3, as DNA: TGCAGTGCTTCCCCGGGACAGGGATTTCAGTCACCCCTCCACTTT. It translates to CSASPGQGFQSPLHF.

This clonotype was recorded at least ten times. CDR3 amino acids: CASRLRSPGGELFF. DNA of the CDR3: TGTGCCAGCAGACTAAGATCCCCGGGCGGGGAGCTGTTTTTT. The chain links TRBV28 to TRBJ2-2; no clear D gene. Deletions cut 6 bases from V and 7 bases from J, with 15 bases between. Germline V gene sequence: CDR1 MDHEN, CDR2 SYDVKM. The CDR3 length is 14 residues. Based on the CDR3 plus reference TRBV28 and TRBJ2-2, the full variable domain is DVKVTQSSRYLVKRTGEKVFLECVQDMDHENMFWYRQDPGLGLRLIYFSYDVKMKEKGDIPEGYSVSREKKERFSLILESASTNQTSMYLCASRLRSPGGELFFGEGSRLTVL.

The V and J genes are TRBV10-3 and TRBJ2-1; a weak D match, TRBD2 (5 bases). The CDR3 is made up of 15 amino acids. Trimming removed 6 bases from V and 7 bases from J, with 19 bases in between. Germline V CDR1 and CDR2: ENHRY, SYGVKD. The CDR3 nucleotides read TGTGCCATCAGATCATCTAGGGAGTGGGAAAATGAGCAGTTCTTC. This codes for CAIRSSREWENEQFF.

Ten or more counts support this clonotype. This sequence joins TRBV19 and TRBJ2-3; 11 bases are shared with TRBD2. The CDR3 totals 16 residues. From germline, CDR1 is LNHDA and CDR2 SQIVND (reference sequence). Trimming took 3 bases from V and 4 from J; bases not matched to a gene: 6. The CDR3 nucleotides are TGTGCCAGTAGTATCTCGACTAGCGGGAACGCAGATACGCAGTATTTT. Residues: CASSISTSGNADTQYF.

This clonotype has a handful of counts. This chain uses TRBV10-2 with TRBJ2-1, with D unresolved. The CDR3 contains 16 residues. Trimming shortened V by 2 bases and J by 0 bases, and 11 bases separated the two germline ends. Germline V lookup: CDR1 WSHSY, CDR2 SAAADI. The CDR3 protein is CASSENRGSSYNEQFF. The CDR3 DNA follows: TGCGCCAGCAGTGAGAATCGAGGAAGCTCCTACAATGAGCAGTTCTTC.

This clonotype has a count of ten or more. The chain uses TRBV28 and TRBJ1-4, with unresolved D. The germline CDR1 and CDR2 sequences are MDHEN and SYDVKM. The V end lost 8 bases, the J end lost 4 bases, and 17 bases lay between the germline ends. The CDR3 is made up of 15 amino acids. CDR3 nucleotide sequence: TGTGCCAGCCGCCCCCGGAGGGTTAATAATGAAAAACTGTTTTTT. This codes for CASRPRRVNNEKLFF.

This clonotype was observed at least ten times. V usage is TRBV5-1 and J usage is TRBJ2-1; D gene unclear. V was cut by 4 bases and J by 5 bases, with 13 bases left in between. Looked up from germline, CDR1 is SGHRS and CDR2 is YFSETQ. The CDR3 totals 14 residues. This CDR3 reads CASSPEDLNNEQFF. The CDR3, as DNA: TGCGCCAGCAGCCCCGAGGACCTTAACAATGAGCAGTTCTTC.

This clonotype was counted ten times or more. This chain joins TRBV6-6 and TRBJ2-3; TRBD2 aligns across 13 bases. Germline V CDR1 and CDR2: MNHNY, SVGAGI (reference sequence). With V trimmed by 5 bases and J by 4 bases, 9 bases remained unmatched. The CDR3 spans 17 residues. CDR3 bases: TGTGCCAGCAGTCACCCGGGACTAGCGGGATTACCAGATACGCAGTATTTT. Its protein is CASSHPGLAGLPDTQYF.

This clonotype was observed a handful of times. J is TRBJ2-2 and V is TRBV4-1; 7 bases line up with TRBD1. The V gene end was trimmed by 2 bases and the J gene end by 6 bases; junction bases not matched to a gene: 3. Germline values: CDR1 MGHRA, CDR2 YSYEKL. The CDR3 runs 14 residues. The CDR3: CASSQPGQAGELFF. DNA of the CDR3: TGCGCCAGCAGCCAACCAGGACAGGCCGGGGAGCTGTTTTTT.